This T cell receptor (beta chain) was observed in a study of PD-1 blockade in classical Hodgkin lymphoma. Study observations and caveats: Significant TCR diversity gains by C4D1 occurred in CD4+ but not CD8+ cells. Healthy donors reportedly exceeded newly diagnosed patients in baseline TCR diversity.

The time point is: cycle 4 day 1 (C4D1), after around six weeks of nivolumab. All the patients suffered relapse after autologous stem cell transplantation, and brentuximab vedotin exposure differed. Sequencing used immunoSEQ multiplex PCR; TCRdb keeps in-frame clones, though not all of them. Here the sample spans 12,000 to 15,000 clones, more than 80% being singletons. Worth noting for this clone: What it recognizes is unknown.

This sample comprised peripheral blood mononuclear cells (PBMCs), obtained before the fourth cycle of nivolumab. The clonotype comes from a human donor with classical Hodgkin lymphoma.

The chain's CDR3 is CASSPRTGTSGELFF. In DNA form, the CDR3 reads TGTGCCAGCAGCCCGCGGACCGGGACTAGCGGGGAGCTGTTTTTT. V gene TRBV11-2 combines with J gene TRBJ2-2, with 8 bases identical to TRBD2. The ends lost 5 bases at V and 7 bases at J; junction bases unmatched: 9. The CDR3 is 15 amino acids. From germline, CDR1 is SGHAT and CDR2 FQNNGV.